This T cell receptor beta chain was captured in a study of blood T cell repertoires in COVID-19. At the level of the study: Spain, Italy and the United States supplied samples that represented acute and convalescent COVID-19.

There are 15 residues in the CDR3. The germline V gene has CDR1 MDHEN and CDR2 SYDVKM. Trimming left V 3 bases short and J 12 bases short, with 21 bases between. The table came from immunoSEQ multiplex PCR; TCRdb's copy has only in-frame clones and leaves some out. Of approximately 61,000 clones listed, 70% to 90% were seen once; the top ten hold about 18%. The sequenced sample was peripheral blood. The chain recombines TRBV28 with TRBJ1-5; perhaps TRBD1 as D (5 bases). The clonotype comes from a woman of 80 years or more with active COVID-19. The CDR3 region has the DNA TGTGCCAGCAGTTTCGGAGGGGAGAGCTTCTCGGGCCAGCATTTT. Its translation is CASSFGGESFSGQHF.